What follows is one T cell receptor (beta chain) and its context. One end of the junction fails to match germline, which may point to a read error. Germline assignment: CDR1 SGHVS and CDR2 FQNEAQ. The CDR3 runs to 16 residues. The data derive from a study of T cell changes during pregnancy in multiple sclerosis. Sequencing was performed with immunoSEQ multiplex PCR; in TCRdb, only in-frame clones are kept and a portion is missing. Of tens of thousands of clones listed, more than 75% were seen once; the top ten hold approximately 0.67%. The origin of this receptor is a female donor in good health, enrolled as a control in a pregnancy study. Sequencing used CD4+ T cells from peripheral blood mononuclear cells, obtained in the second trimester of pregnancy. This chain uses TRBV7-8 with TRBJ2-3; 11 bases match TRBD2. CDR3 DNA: TGTGCCAGCAGTTTAGCGGGGGGGCTTCGCACAGATACGCAGTATTTT. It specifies CASSLAGGLRTDTQYF.